What follows describes a single TCR beta chain. This clone was observed once. Its antigen specificity is not known. Base qualities are not at hand, and no much larger clone is one base apart. Samples from volunteer blood donors who had recovered from COVID-19 were contributed by a second Seattle source. Each collaborating institution followed its own protocols to collect whole blood in K2EDTA tubes. Collaborator samples were shipped for TCRbeta analysis as frozen whole blood, isolated PBMCs, or DNA extracted from either sample type. This specimen belongs to a study of blood T cell repertoires in COVID-19 (dated by TCRdb to the early 2020s). In terms of the full investigation: Samples from collaborators originated in the United States, Italy and Spain and spanned both the acute and convalescent phases of COVID-19. Samples were obtained from the ongoing ImmuneRACE study (first 160 participants) and from 1,200 or so subjects provided by 6 global collaborators. HLA class I and class II types, where available, came from metadata supplied by the sample provider rather than from assay-based typing. The dataset comprised deeply sampled blood TCRbeta repertoires from subjects exposed to, actively infected with, or recovered from COVID-19. Sample metadata almost always included a de-identified subject ID, COVID-19 status, age in years and sex. The material from the prospective study consisted of cDNA or gDNA derived from T cells, B-cell-depleted T cells, or PBMCs. The repertoires were made available in a free public database intended to serve as a resource for research on the immune response to SARS-CoV-2.

The immunoSEQ Assay, a bias-controlled multiplex PCR, was used to amplify TCRbeta CDR3 regions from genomic DNA. On the authors' methods: The number of nucleated cells in each sample was estimated from the amplification of reference gene primers within the assay. Sequence reads were collapsed and filtered to measure the absolute abundance of every unique TCRbeta CDR3 rearrangement. Productive Simpson clonality was computed per sample as the square root of Simpson's diversity index over productive rearrangements. Not all clones reach the TCRdb copy of this immuneACCESS table, which keeps in-frame sequences only. Checked studies attribute under half of the gap to unresolved V genes and leave the rest unexplained. From that table come the V and J calls and clone size; the DNA was used to work out D and trimming. This sample has roughly 220,000 clones in its table, and 84% of those were observed once. In total, the top ten clones hold 5.1% of the sample.

The germline ends are 15 bases apart after V is trimmed by 5 bases and J by 7 bases. The CDR3 holds 13 amino acids from the cysteine to the phenylalanine. CDR3 DNA is the only sequence kept; it has 39 bases, read in frame from the first base. The germline V gene yields MGHRA for CDR1 and YSYEKL for CDR2. The paper as a whole reports these results and caveats: The amount of clinical and demographic metadata varied by source and participant and was provided uncurated.

The sequencing input was peripheral blood. In this chain, TRBV4-1 is recombined with TRBJ2-7; 5 matching bases give a weak D call of TRBD1. This TCR came from a woman aged 60-75 years who had recovered from COVID-19. The CDR3 loop reads CASSSGIRREQYF. The nucleotide sequence reads as follows: TGCGCCAGCAGCTCAGGGATAAGGCGTGAGCAGTACTTC.